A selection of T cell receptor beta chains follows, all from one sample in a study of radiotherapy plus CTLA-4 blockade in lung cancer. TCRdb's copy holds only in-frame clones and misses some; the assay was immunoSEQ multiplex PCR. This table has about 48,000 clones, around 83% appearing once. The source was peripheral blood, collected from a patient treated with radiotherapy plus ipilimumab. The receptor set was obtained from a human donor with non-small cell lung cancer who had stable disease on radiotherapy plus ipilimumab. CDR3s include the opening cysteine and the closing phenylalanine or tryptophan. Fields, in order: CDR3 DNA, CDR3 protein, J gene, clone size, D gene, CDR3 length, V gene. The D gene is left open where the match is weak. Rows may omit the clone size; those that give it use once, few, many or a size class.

TGTGCCTGGAACGGTCCAGGGAGGGAGACCCAGTACTTC CAWNGPGRETQYF TRBJ2-5 . . 13 TRBV30
TGTGCCAGCAGTTTAATTGGGACTAGCGTATACAATGAGCAGTTCTTC CASSLIGTSVYNEQFF TRBJ2-1 . TRBD2 16 TRBV27
TGTGCCTGGAGTCAGTATAGGCGGAACTATGGCTACACCTTC CAWSQYRRNYGYTF TRBJ1-2 few . 14 TRBV30
TGCGCCAGCAGCTTGGACGCGGTAAACTATGGCTACACCTTC CASSLDAVNYGYTF TRBJ1-2 . . 14 TRBV5-1
TGTGCCAGCAGTTTAACCGGGACTGCCTACAATGAGCAGTTCTTC CASSLTGTAYNEQFF TRBJ2-1 . . 15 TRBV28
TGTGCAACAGATACTAGCACAGATACGCAGTATTTT CATDTSTDTQYF TRBJ2-3 . . 12 TRBV28
TGCGCCAGCAGCTTATCGACAGGGTGGACCTACGAGCAGTACTTC CASSLSTGWTYEQYF TRBJ2-7 few TRBD1 15 TRBV5-1
TGTGCCAGCAGCCTGCAGGGCTTCTCGAGGAATGAGCAGTTCTTC CASSLQGFSRNEQFF TRBJ2-1 . . 15 TRBV27
TGTGCCAGTAGTCCCGGGACTAGCGGGAGAACAGATACGCAGTATTTT CASSPGTSGRTDTQYF TRBJ2-3 . TRBD2 16 TRBV19
TGTGCCAGCAGCGTCGGCCGTGGGGCGGCGGGAATTCTCGACGAGCAGTACTTC CASSVGRGAAGILDEQYF TRBJ2-7 . . 18 TRBV11-2
TGTGCCAGCAGTATCGGGGGCGAGCAGTACTTC CASSIGGEQYF TRBJ2-7 . . 11 TRBV28
TGTGCCAGCAGTTTATTAGGGGGCGCGGGGAACACTGAAGCTTTCTTT CASSLLGGAGNTEAFF TRBJ1-1 . TRBD1 16 TRBV28
TGTGCCAGCAGTTTCTCACCTCTTGATATATCCTACGAGCAGTACTTC CASSFSPLDISYEQYF TRBJ2-7 . . 16 TRBV28
TGTGCCAGTAGTATATCCCCGACAAGCGGGAGGGGTGAGCAGTACTTC CASSISPTSGRGEQYF TRBJ2-7 . TRBD2 16 TRBV19
TGTGCCAGCTCACCACACGGGACAGTTTACGAGCAGTACTTC CASSPHGTVYEQYF TRBJ2-7 . TRBD1 14 TRBV18
TGTGCCAGCAGCCCCGGGACAGCCCTTTACGAGCAGTACTTC CASSPGTALYEQYF TRBJ2-7 . TRBD1 14 TRBV7-2
TGTGCCAGTAGACCGGGTTCGGGGGGCTCCTACGAGCAGTACTTC CASRPGSGGSYEQYF TRBJ2-7 once TRBD2 15 TRBV19
TGTGCCAGCAGCTCTACCCGCGAGCAGTACTTC CASSSTREQYF TRBJ2-7 . . 11 TRBV11-2
TGTGCCAGCAGCGGGAGGGCCTTTGTATCCTACAATGAGCAGTTCTTC CASSGRAFVSYNEQFF TRBJ2-1 . TRBD2 16 TRBV7-8
TGTGCCAGCAGTGAGTTGAGGGGACAGGGGTCAGATGAGCAGTTCTTC CASSELRGQGSDEQFF TRBJ2-1 . TRBD1 16 TRBV6-1
TGTGCCAGTAGTATAGGGGCGGGAGGTTACAATGAGCAGTTCTTC CASSIGAGGYNEQFF TRBJ2-1 . TRBD2 15 TRBV19
TGTGCCATCAGTCCCGGGACAGGGCAGCCCCAGCATTTT CAISPGTGQPQHF TRBJ1-5 . TRBD1 13 TRBV10-3
TGTGCCACCAGCAGAGGACTAGCGGGGCAAGAGACCCAGTACTTC CATSRGLAGQETQYF TRBJ2-5 . TRBD2 15 TRBV15
TGTGCCAGCAGCTCAGTCGGGGGAGGTAACGAAAAACTGTTTTTT CASSSVGGGNEKLFF TRBJ1-4 . . 15 TRBV7-2
TGTGCCAGCAGCGTATTCAGCGGACTGGGTTTGGGGGAGCTGTTTTTT CASSVFSGLGLGELFF TRBJ2-2 . . 16 TRBV9
TGTGCCAGCAGTGAATCGACCACAGGGGCAGATACGCAGTATTTT CASSESTTGADTQYF TRBJ2-3 . TRBD1 15 TRBV2
TGTGCCAGCAGTGACTCCCTAGCGGGAGGGCCAGATACGCAGTATTTT CASSDSLAGGPDTQYF TRBJ2-3 medium-sized TRBD2 16 TRBV6-4